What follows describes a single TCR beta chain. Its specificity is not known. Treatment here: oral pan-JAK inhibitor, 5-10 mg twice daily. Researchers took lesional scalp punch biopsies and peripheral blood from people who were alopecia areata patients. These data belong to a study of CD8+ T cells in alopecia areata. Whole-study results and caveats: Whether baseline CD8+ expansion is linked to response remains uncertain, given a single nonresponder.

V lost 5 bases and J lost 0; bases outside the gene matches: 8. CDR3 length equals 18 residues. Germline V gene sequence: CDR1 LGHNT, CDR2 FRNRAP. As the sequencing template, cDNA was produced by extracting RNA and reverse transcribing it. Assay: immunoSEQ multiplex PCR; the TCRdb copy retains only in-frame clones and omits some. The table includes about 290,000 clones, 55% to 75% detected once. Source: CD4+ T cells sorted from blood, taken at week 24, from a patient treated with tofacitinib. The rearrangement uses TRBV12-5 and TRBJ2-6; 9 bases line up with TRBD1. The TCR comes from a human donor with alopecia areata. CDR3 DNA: TGTGCTAGTGGTACCATGGACAGGGGAATCTCTGGGGCCAACGTCCTGACTTTC. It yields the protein CASGTMDRGISGANVLTF.